What follows are 7 T cell receptor beta chains derived from one specimen sequenced in a study of blood T cell repertoires in COVID-19. The assay was immunoSEQ multiplex PCR, and TCRdb's table has in-frame clones only and misses some. The top ten clones hold around 2.2% of a sample with around 49,000 clones, 89% of them seen once. The sequencing input was peripheral blood. These receptors were obtained from a human donor in a cohort sampled during active COVID-19.

V and J are TRBV6-9 and TRBJ2-2; 7 nucleotides agree with TRBD1. Germline CDR1 is MNHGY and CDR2 is SVAAGI. J lost 5 bases, V lost 2 bases, and 11 bases had no gene match. There are 17 residues in the CDR3. CDR3 amino acids: CASSYARDSTETGELFF. CDR3 sequence (DNA): TGTGCCAGCAGTTATGCCCGGGACAGTACGGAAACCGGGGAGCTGTTTTTT.

The rearrangement links TRBV27 to TRBJ1-4, with 9 bases fitting TRBD1. V lost 4 bases, J lost 3 bases, and 3 bases stayed unmatched. This CDR3 is built from 15 residues. Germline-derived CDR1 and CDR2 are MNHEY and SMNVEV (reference sequence). The CDR3 loop reads CASSSGQGSNEKLFF. CDR3 bases: TGTGCCAGCAGTTCGGGACAGGGATCTAATGAAAAACTGTTTTTT.

This chain uses TRBV4-3 with TRBJ2-5; 7 bases fit TRBD1. Germline assignment: CDR1 LGHNA and CDR2 YSLEER. Trimming removed 1 base from V and 2 bases from J; junction bases left unmatched: 4. This CDR3 region has 15 residues. CDR3 coding DNA: TGCGCCAGCAGCCAAGGAGGGACAGAACAAGAGACCCAGTACTTC. It codes for CASSQGGTEQETQYF.

This chain joins TRBV7-9 and TRBJ2-2; tentatively, D is TRBD2 (6 bases). This CDR3 is 18 amino acids long. The germline gives CDR1 SEHNR, CDR2 FQNEAQ (reference sequence). The V end was cut by 6 bases, the J end by 3 bases, with 23 bases between. For the CDR3, the DNA is TGTGCCAGCAGTCGAAAGAGTTGGGGGGTTTCTTACACCGGGGAGCTGTTTTTT. It specifies CASSRKSWGVSYTGELFF.

J is TRBJ1-2 and V is TRBV4-3; D is possibly TRBD1 (6 bases). Per germline, CDR1 LGHNA and CDR2 YSLEER. Trimming shortened V by 0 bases and J by 8 bases, and 13 bases separated the two germline ends. This CDR3 is 14 amino acids long. CDR3 nucleotide sequence: TGCGCCAGCAGCCAAGATGCGGGGGCTCGAGGCTACACCTTC. Amino acid sequence: CASSQDAGARGYTF.

The gene calls are TRBV2 and TRBJ2-7; a possible D gene is TRBD2 (6 bases). The germline gives CDR1 SNHLY, CDR2 FYNNEI. This CDR3 comprises 13 residues. Trimming left V 7 bases short and J 4 bases short, with 14 bases between. The CDR3 sequence is CASITSRDYEQYF. In nucleotides, the CDR3 is TGTGCCAGCATAACTAGCAGAGATTACGAGCAGTACTTC.

The V call is TRBV7-3, the J call TRBJ2-1, with 7 nucleotides matching TRBD2. CDR3 length: 16 amino acids. J lost 7 bases, V lost 1 base, and 10 bases had no gene match. Germline assignment: CDR1 SGHTA and CDR2 FQGTGA. The CDR3 region has the DNA TGTGCCAGCAGCTTAAGTTCGGGGGAGGGCCAGAATGAGCAGTTCTTC. This translates into CASSLSSGEGQNEQFF.